This T cell receptor beta chain was captured by sequencing in a study of early T cells in non-severe SARS-CoV-2 infection. This clonotype was recorded many times. The germline V gene encodes CDR1 DFQATT and CDR2 SNEGSKA (reference sequence). Unmatched junction bases numbered 7, after V lost 1 base and J lost 1 base. The CDR3 runs to 17 residues. Via MiXCR, TCRdb re-called the 5' RACE reads, giving one row per CDR3 protein. The data contain 60,000 to 70,000 distinct CDR3 sequences, 9.1% of them singletons. The V gene is TRBV20-1, the J gene TRBJ2-5; 12 nucleotides agree with TRBD2. Material: whole blood. The TCR was taken from an adult who was a healthcare worker with PCR-confirmed SARS-CoV-2 infection or an uninfected control (not recorded which). CDR3 loop: CSARAPSGRAIQETQYF. In nucleotides, the CDR3 is TGCAGTGCTAGAGCGCCTAGCGGGAGGGCCATCCAAGAGACCCAGTACTTC.